There are many counts of the clone carrying this T cell receptor beta chain. Its antigen remains unidentified. This record belongs to a study of regulatory T cells in long-lasting Graves disease. Documented time point: persistent/refractory GD, antithyroid drugs over 5 years with positive TRAb. The TCR library was made from RNA that had been extracted from PBMCs in TRIzol. Whole-study findings and limits: The study found lower TCR diversity in persistent Graves' patients than in newly diagnosed ones.

Arm-PCR of CDR3 regions and iRepertoire HTBI primers were the basis on which TCR beta libraries were built. Via MiXCR, TCRdb re-called the multiplex PCR reads, giving one row per CDR3 protein. The sample consists of 400,000 to 500,000 distinct CDR3 sequences, 21% of them appearing once. The TCR comes from a female donor with Graves disease. The sample consisted of peripheral blood mononuclear cells (PBMCs), taken when the disease was refractory, from a patient treated with antithyroid drugs.

In nucleotides, the CDR3 is TGTGCCAGCAAGGGTGACTACACCGGGGAGCTGTTTTTT. Translated, it gives CASKGDYTGELFF. The gene calls are TRBV25-1 and TRBJ2-2; D gene unclear. CDR3 length: 13 residues. V was pared by 7 bases and J by 3 bases, with 9 bases between. Germline-derived CDR1 and CDR2 are MGHDK and SYGVNS.